The present entry profiles one T cell receptor beta chain with its context. Its antigen is not identified. The sample belongs to a study of identical twins. Whole-study results and caveats: Instead of following the same donors, the conclusions were based on cross-sectional statistical analysis. Memory repertoires lacked the insertion deficit that abundant cord blood beta clonotypes showed.

There are 13 residues in the CDR3. V lost 6 bases, J lost 2 bases, and 2 bases stayed unmatched. Per the germline V gene, CDR1 is KGHSH and CDR2 is LQKENI. cDNA carried unique molecular identifiers, and a universal primer site was added by template switching. TCRdb independently ran MiXCR on the 5' RACE reads; one entry per CDR3 protein. The table lists some 710,000 distinct CDR3 sequences, approximately 6.1% of them singletons. Only healthy Caucasians were enrolled as donors. The genes are TRBV18 and TRBJ2-3; 7 nucleotides agree with TRBD1. The origin of this receptor is a man aged 18 to 35 in good health. Material for sequencing was naive T cells sorted from blood. CDR3 sequence: CASSGTATDTQYF. As DNA, the CDR3 is TGTGCCAGCTCCGGGACAGCCACAGATACGCAGTATTTT.